Presented here are 23 T cell receptor beta chains from one specimen sequenced in a study of cytomegalovirus exposure and HLA in healthy donors. The PCR used 60 Vbeta and 13 Jbeta primers. Sequencing was performed with immunoSEQ multiplex PCR; in TCRdb, only in-frame clones are kept and a portion is missing. The sample contains about 140,000 clones, approximately 79% of which appear only once. Sequencing was performed on PBMCs. These receptors were collected from a woman between 25 and 40 years old in good health and CMV-seronegative.

This chain connects TRBV18 to TRBJ2-4; 9 bases are shared with TRBD1. The CDR3 length is 16 residues. Germline lookup yields CDR1 KGHSH and CDR2 LQKENI. After removal of 3 bases from V and 6 bases from J, the junction contained 9 bases not matched to a gene. CDR3 sequence: CASSPRDREVGNIQYF. CDR3 nucleotide sequence: TGTGCCAGCTCACCCCGGGACAGGGAAGTCGGAAACATTCAGTACTTC.

The genes are TRBV7-8 and TRBJ1-2, with D unclear. CDR1 SGHVS and CDR2 FQNEAQ come from the germline V gene. The CDR3 is 14 amino acids. Trimming removed 5 bases at V and 5 bases at J, with 15 bases between. CDR3 coding DNA: TGTGCCAGCAGCCCCCCCGAGGTAGAATATGGCTACACCTTC. Its protein is CASSPPEVEYGYTF.

The chain is built from TRBV5-1 and TRBJ1-1; D is possibly TRBD1 (6 bases). V lost 4 bases and J lost 5, with 18 bases in between. This CDR3 is built from 15 residues. The germline CDR1 and CDR2 sequences are SGHRS and YFSETQ. CDR3 coding DNA: TGCGCCAGCAGCCCTCTGGGGTCAGGGACAACTGAAGCTTTCTTT. This sequence encodes CASSPLGSGTTEAFF.

J is TRBJ1-5 and V is TRBV29-1; a possible D gene is TRBD1 (6 bases). There are 13 residues in the CDR3. Trimming cost V 4 bases and J 7 bases, with 14 bases left between them. Per germline, CDR1 SQVTM and CDR2 ANQGSEA. The CDR3 bases are TGCAGCGTTGCGAGAGGGGGGGGACAGCCCCAGCATTTT. Its translation is CSVARGGGQPQHF.

The CDR3 bases are TGTGCCAGCAGCTTAGGTAGAACCGGGGAGCTGTTTTTT. As protein: CASSLGRTGELFF. The rearrangement links TRBV7-2 to TRBJ2-2, with D uncertain. Germline loops: CDR1 SGHTA, CDR2 FQGNSA. The CDR3 has 13 residues. Trimming took off 1 base at V and 5 bases at J, with 5 bases between the two ends.

This chain connects TRBV25-1 to TRBJ2-7, with 7 bases aligning to TRBD1. V trimming: 7 bases; J trimming: 5 bases; junction bases outside the gene matches: 2. The CDR3 contains 11 residues. Germline assignment: CDR1 MGHDK and CDR2 SYGVNS. The CDR3 bases are TGTGCCAGCAACAGGGGCCACGAGCAGTACTTC. Its translation: CASNRGHEQYF.

The genes are TRBV10-3 and TRBJ2-7; possible D gene TRBD2, 8 bases. The CDR3 is made up of 14 amino acids. Germline V CDR1 and CDR2: ENHRY, SYGVKD. The V end was cut by 7 bases, the J end by 4 bases, with 17 bases between. CDR3 sequence (DNA): TGTGCCATCACCCGGGAGGGGGCTAGGTACGAGCAGTACTTC. Its translation: CAITREGARYEQYF.

The chain links TRBV11-2 to TRBJ2-5; 7 nucleotides match TRBD1. Unmatched junction bases numbered 5, after V lost 5 bases and J lost 5 bases. The CDR3 is 13 residues long. The germline V gene encodes CDR1 SGHAT and CDR2 FQNNGV. CDR3 sequence (DNA): TGTGCCAGCAGCAAACAGGGGTACGAGACCCAGTACTTC. Amino acids: CASSKQGYETQYF.

This chain links TRBV27 with TRBJ2-7; 8 bases line up with TRBD1. With 6 bases clipped from V and 4 bases from J, the junction kept 8 bases outside the gene matches. CDR1 is MNHEY, CDR2 SMNVEV, per germline (reference sequence). CDR3 length: 14 amino acids. DNA for the CDR3: TGTGCCAGCAGAAGAGGACAGGGAAGGTACGAGCAGTACTTC. Protein product: CASRRGQGRYEQYF.

This chain links TRBV7-3 with TRBJ2-5; perhaps TRBD1 as D (6 bases). With 5 bases removed from V and 5 bases from J, the gap between germline ends came to 18 bases. The CDR3 is made up of 15 amino acids. CDR1 and CDR2 (germline): SGHTA, FQGTGA. Here the CDR3 reads CASSPGHQRAETQYF. The CDR3 DNA is TGTGCCAGCAGCCCGGGACACCAGAGGGCGGAGACCCAGTACTTC.

The table lists this clone with a few counts. This chain connects TRBV5-1 to TRBJ1-1, with TRBD1 as a possible D gene (5 bases). Germline V lookup: CDR1 SGHRS, CDR2 YFSETQ. The CDR3 covers 13 residues. Trimming removed 3 bases from V and 2 bases from J, with 8 bases in between. This CDR3 is CASSWGLNTEAFF. The CDR3 DNA is TGCGCCAGCAGCTGGGGCTTAAACACTGAAGCTTTCTTT.

This clone was observed a single time. This chain connects TRBV11-3 to TRBJ2-7, with D tentatively TRBD2 (6 bases). Germline V gene lookup returns CDR1 SGHNT and CDR2 YENEEA. V dropped 5 bases and J dropped 2 bases, with 10 bases sitting between them. This CDR3 is built from 13 residues. CDR3 region: CASSPRGAYEQYF. The CDR3 DNA follows: TGTGCCAGCAGCCCTCGCGGGGCCTACGAGCAGTACTTC.

This clone was recorded a few times. The chain couples TRBV19 to TRBJ2-5; TRBD1 might be the D (6 bases). V shed 5 bases and J shed 5 bases, with 12 bases lying between them. The CDR3 covers 13 residues. Germline CDR1 reads LNHDA; CDR2 reads SQIVND (reference sequence). CDR3 DNA: TGTGCCAGTAGTGGGGGACAATGGGAGACCCAGTACTTC. Translation: CASSGGQWETQYF. Filled out from reference TRBV19 and TRBJ2-5, the complete variable domain reads DGGITQSPKYLFRKEGQNVTLSCEQNLNHDAMYWYRQDPGQGLRLIYYSQIVNDFQKGDIAEGYSVSREKKESFPLTVTSAQKNPTAFYLCASSGGQWETQYFGPGTRLLVL.

Here the CDR3 reads CASSPQGGGGTEAFF. DNA of the CDR3: TGTGCCAGCAGCCCCCAAGGCGGGGGCGGCACTGAAGCTTTCTTT. The chain has TRBV7-3 and TRBJ1-1, with TRBD1 as a possible D gene (6 bases). Germline CDR1 reads SGHTA; CDR2 reads FQGTGA. V was shortened by 5 bases and J by 4 bases, with 17 bases between the two germline ends. The CDR3 is 15 amino acids.

This sequence joins TRBV6-1 and TRBJ2-7, with 10 bases lining up with TRBD1. Trimming at V came to 4 bases and at J to 6 bases, leaving 6 bases not matched to a gene. CDR1 is MNHNS, CDR2 SASEGT, per germline. The CDR3 spans 14 residues. The CDR3, as DNA: TGTGCCAGCAGTGCGGGGGACAGGGGCGCCGAGCAGTACTTC. Residues: CASSAGDRGAEQYF.

The J gene is TRBJ1-2, the V gene TRBV7-9; TRBD1 matches at 8 bases. Germline CDR1 SEHNR, CDR2 FQNEAQ (reference sequence). CDR3 length equals 15 residues. V lost 4 bases and J lost 4; bases outside the gene matches: 8. The CDR3: CASSSTGGASYGYTF. In DNA form, the CDR3 reads TGTGCCAGCAGCTCAACAGGGGGGGCGTCCTATGGCTACACCTTC.

The V and J genes are TRBV4-1 and TRBJ1-1, with a possible D match to TRBD1 (6 bases). Trimming pared 0 bases from V and 1 base from J, leaving 9 bases between. CDR1 is MGHRA and CDR2 is YSYEKL in the germline V gene. The CDR3 is made up of 15 amino acids. CDR3 sequence (DNA): TGCGCCAGCAGCCAAGAGGGGACACCGAACACTGAAGCTTTCTTT. This sequence encodes CASSQEGTPNTEAFF.

The chain is built from TRBV27 and TRBJ2-7; 12 nucleotides agree with TRBD2. The CDR3 length is 18 residues. Germline CDR1 reads MNHEY; CDR2 reads SMNVEV (reference sequence). The V gene end was trimmed by 2 bases and the J gene end by 4 bases; junction bases not matched to a gene: 12. CDR3 protein: CASSLRPSGGAGVYEQYF. CDR3 DNA sequence: TGTGCCAGCAGTTTAAGGCCTAGCGGGGGGGCCGGTGTGTACGAGCAGTACTTC.

The chain is built from TRBV5-1 and TRBJ2-1; the match to TRBD1 covers 10 bases. CDR1 is SGHRS and CDR2 is YFSETQ in the germline V gene. V gave up 4 bases and J gave up 6 bases; unmatched junction bases: 10. This CDR3 region has 16 residues. In DNA, the CDR3 is TGCGCCAGCAGCACGTCCGTGGACAGGGGGGCCAATGAGCAGTTCTTC. The encoded protein is CASSTSVDRGANEQFF.

This sequence joins TRBV19 and TRBJ2-1; 7 bases line up with TRBD2. Trimming at V came to 3 bases and at J to 15 bases, leaving 8 bases not matched to a gene. The CDR3 sequence is 12 residues long. CDR1 and CDR2 from the germline V gene are LNHDA and SQIVND (reference sequence). The CDR3 sequence is CASSIGGVPGFF. In nucleotides, the CDR3 is TGTGCCAGTAGTATTGGGGGGGTCCCTGGGTTCTTC.

The rearrangement joins TRBV7-8 to TRBJ2-1; weak D call: TRBD1 (6 bases). The CDR3 sequence is 16 residues long. Germline values: CDR1 SGHVS, CDR2 FQNEAQ. Trimming cost V 2 bases and J 5 bases, with 16 bases left between them. The CDR3: CASSLRLEAGDNEQFF. The CDR3 region has the DNA TGTGCCAGCAGCTTACGCCTCGAGGCAGGGGACAATGAGCAGTTCTTC.

CDR3 sequence (DNA): TGCAGCGTTCAGTTTGGGCGCGTGGAGACCCAGTACTTC. Amino acid sequence: CSVQFGRVETQYF. The chain links TRBV29-1 to TRBJ2-5; D is unresolved. V lost 5 bases to trimming and J lost 5 bases, with 15 bases between them. Germline CDR1 and CDR2: SQVTM and ANQGSEA. The CDR3 runs to 13 residues. Looking up the rest from reference TRBV29-1 and TRBJ2-5 gives the full variable domain: SAVISQKPSRDICQRGTSLTIQCQVDSQVTMMFWYRQQPGQSLTLIATANQGSEATYESGFVIDKFPISRPNLTFSTLTVSNMSPEDSSIYLCSVQFGRVETQYFGPGTRLLVL.

V usage is TRBV7-8 and J usage is TRBJ2-7; D might be TRBD1 (5 bases). This CDR3 is built from 16 residues. The germline CDR1 and CDR2 sequences are SGHVS and FQNEAQ. The V end lost 2 bases, the J end lost 2 bases, and 16 bases lay between the germline ends. CDR3 sequence reads: CASSLISGHLPYEQYF. The CDR3 DNA reads as TGTGCCAGCAGCTTAATTTCAGGACATCTCCCCTACGAGCAGTACTTC.